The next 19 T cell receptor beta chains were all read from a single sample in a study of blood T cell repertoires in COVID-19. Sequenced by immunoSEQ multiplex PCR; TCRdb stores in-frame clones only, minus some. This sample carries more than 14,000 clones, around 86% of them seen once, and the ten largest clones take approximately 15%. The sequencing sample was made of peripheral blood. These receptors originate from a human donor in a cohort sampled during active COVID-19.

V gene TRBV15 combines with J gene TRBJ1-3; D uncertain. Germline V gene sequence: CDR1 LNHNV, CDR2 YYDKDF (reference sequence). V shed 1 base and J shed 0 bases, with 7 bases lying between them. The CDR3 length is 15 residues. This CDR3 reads CATSRVQASGNTIYF. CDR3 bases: TGTGCCACCAGCAGAGTTCAGGCCTCTGGAAACACCATATATTTT. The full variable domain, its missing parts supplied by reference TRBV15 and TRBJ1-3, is DAMVIQNPRYQVTQFGKPVTLSCSQTLNHNVMYWYQQKSSQAPKLLFHYYDKDFNNEADTPDNFQSRRPNTSFCFLDIRSPGLGDTAMYLCATSRVQASGNTIYFGEGSWLTVV.

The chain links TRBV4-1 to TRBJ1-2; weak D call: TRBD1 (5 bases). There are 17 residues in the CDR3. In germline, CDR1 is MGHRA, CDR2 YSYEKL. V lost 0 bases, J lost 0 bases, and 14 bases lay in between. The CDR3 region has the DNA TGCGCCAGCAGCCAAGACTGGCTTACAGGAGCTAACTATGGCTACACCTTC. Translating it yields CASSQDWLTGANYGYTF.

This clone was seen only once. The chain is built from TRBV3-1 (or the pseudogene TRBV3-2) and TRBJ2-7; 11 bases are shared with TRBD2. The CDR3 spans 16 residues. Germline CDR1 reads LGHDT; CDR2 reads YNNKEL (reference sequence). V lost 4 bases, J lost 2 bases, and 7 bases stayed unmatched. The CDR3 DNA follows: TGTGCCAGCAGCCCGTCTAGCGGGGGGCCGGCCTACGAGCAGTACTTC. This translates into CASSPSSGGPAYEQYF.

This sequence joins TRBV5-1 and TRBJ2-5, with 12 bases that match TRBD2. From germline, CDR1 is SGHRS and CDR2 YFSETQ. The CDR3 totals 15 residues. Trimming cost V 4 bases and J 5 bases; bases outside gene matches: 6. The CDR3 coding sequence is TGCGCCAGCAGCCCCCTAGCGGGGGGGCCGGAGACCCAGTACTTC. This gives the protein CASSPLAGGPETQYF.

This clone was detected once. The CDR3 sequence: CASSLDVPKLLYEQYF. CDR3 coding DNA: TGCGCCAGCAGCTTGGATGTCCCCAAGCTTCTCTACGAGCAGTACTTC. The genes are TRBV5-1 and TRBJ2-7; D is uncertain. The CDR3 extends over 16 amino acids. In germline, CDR1 is SGHRS, CDR2 YFSETQ. Between the trimmed V and J ends, which lost 0 bases and 3 bases, there was a span of 16 bases. The whole variable domain, remainder taken from reference TRBV5-1 and TRBJ2-7, is KAGVTQTPRYLIKTRGQQVTLSCSPISGHRSVSWYQQTPGQGLQFLFEYFSETQRNKGNFPGRFSGRQFSNSRSEMNVSTLELGDSALYLCASSLDVPKLLYEQYFGPGTRLTVT.

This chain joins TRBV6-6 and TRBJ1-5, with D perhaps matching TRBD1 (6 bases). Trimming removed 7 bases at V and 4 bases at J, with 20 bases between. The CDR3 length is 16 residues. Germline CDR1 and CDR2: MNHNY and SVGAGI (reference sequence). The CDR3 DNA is TGTGCCAGCACTCGAAACGGGGGGCGAGGAAATCAGCCCCAGCATTTT. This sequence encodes CASTRNGGRGNQPQHF.

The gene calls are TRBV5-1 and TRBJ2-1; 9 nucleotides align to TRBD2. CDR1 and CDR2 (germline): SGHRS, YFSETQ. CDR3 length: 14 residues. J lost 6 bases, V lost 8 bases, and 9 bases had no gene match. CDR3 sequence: CASGRGLASNEQFF. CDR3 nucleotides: TGCGCCAGTGGCCGGGGACTAGCATCCAATGAGCAGTTCTTC. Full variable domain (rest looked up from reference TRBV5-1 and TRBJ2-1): KAGVTQTPRYLIKTRGQQVTLSCSPISGHRSVSWYQQTPGQGLQFLFEYFSETQRNKGNFPGRFSGRQFSNSRSEMNVSTLELGDSALYLCASGRGLASNEQFFGPGTRLTVL.

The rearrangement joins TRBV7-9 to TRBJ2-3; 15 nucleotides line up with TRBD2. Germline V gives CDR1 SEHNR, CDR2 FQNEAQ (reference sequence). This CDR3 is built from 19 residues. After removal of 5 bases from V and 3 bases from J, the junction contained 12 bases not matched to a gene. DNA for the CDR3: TGTGCCAGCAGCCTCCCTTCCGGGACTAGCGGGGGGAGGACAGATACGCAGTATTTT. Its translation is CASSLPSGTSGGRTDTQYF. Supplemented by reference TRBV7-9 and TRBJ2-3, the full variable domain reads DTGVSQNPRHKITKRGQNVTFRCDPISEHNRLYWYRQTLGQGPEFLTYFQNEAQLEKSRLLSDRFSAERPKGSFSTLEIQRTEQGDSAMYLCASSLPSGTSGGRTDTQYFGPGTRLTVL.

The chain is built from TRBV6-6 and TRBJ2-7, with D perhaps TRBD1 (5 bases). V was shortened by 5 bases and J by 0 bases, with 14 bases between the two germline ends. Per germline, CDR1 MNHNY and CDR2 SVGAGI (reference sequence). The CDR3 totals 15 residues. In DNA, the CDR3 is TGTGCCAGCAGTGACCAGGGCCTTGGCTCCTACGAGCAGTACTTC. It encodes CASSDQGLGSYEQYF.

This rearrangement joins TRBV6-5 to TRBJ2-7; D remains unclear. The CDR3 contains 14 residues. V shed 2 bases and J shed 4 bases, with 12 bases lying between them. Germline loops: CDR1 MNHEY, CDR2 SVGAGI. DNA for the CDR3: TGTGCCAGCAGTTACAATAGATGGTCGTACGAGCAGTACTTC. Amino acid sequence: CASSYNRWSYEQYF.

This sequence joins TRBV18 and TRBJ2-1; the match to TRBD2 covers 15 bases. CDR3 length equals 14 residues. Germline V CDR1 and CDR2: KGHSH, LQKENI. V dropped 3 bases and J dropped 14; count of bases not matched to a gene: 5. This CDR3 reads CASSPGLAGGPEFF. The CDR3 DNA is TGTGCCAGCTCACCGGGACTAGCGGGGGGCCCCGAGTTCTTC. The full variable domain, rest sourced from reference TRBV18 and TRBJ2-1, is NAGVMQNPRHLVRRRGQEARLRCSPMKGHSHVYWYRQLPEEGLKFMVYLQKENIIDESGMPKERFSAEFPKEGPSILRIQQVVRGDSAAYFCASSPGLAGGPEFFGPGTRLTVL.

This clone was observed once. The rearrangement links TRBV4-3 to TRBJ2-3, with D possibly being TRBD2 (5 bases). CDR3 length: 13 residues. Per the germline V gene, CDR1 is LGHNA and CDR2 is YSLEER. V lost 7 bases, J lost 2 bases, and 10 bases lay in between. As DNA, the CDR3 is TGCGCCAGCAACCCGGGAACCACAGATACGCAGTATTTT. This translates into CASNPGTTDTQYF.

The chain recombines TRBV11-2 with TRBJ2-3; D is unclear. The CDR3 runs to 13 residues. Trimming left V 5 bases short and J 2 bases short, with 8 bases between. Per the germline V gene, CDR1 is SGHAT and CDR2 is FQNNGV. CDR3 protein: CASSPTNTDTQYF. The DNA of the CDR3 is TGTGCCAGCAGCCCTACCAACACAGATACGCAGTATTTT. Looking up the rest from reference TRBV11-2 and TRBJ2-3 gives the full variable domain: EAGVAQSPRYKIIEKRQSVAFWCNPISGHATLYWYQQILGQGPKLLIQFQNNGVVDDSQLPKDRFSAERLKGVDSTLKIQPAKLEDSAVYLCASSPTNTDTQYFGPGTRLTVL.

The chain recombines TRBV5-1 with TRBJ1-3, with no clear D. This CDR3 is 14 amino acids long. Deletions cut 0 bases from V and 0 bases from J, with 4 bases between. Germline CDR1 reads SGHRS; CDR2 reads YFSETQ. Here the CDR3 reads CASSLAISGNTIYF. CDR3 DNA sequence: TGCGCCAGCAGCTTGGCTATCTCTGGAAACACCATATATTTT.

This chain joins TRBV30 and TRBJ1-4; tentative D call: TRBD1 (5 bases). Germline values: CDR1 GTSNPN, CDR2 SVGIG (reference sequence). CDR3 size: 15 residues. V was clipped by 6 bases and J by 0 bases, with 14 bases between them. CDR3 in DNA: TGTGCCTGCCACGGGGGGGTTTCAACTAATGAAAAACTGTTTTTT. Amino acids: CACHGGVSTNEKLFF.

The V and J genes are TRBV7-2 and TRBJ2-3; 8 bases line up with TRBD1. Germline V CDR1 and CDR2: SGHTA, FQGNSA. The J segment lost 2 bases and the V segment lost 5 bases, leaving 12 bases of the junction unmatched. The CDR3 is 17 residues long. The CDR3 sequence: CASSLRQGIDYTDTQYF. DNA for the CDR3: TGTGCCAGCAGCCTCCGACAGGGGATCGATTACACAGATACGCAGTATTTT.

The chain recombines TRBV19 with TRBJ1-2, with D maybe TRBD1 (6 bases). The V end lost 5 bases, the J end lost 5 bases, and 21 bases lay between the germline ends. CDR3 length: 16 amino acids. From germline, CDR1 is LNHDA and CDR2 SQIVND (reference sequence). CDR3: CASSFSRGTALYGYTF. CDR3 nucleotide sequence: TGTGCCAGTAGTTTCTCAAGGGGGACCGCGCTTTATGGCTACACCTTC. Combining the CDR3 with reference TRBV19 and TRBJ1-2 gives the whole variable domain DGGITQSPKYLFRKEGQNVTLSCEQNLNHDAMYWYRQDPGQGLRLIYYSQIVNDFQKGDIAEGYSVSREKKESFPLTVTSAQKNPTAFYLCASSFSRGTALYGYTFGSGTRLTVV.

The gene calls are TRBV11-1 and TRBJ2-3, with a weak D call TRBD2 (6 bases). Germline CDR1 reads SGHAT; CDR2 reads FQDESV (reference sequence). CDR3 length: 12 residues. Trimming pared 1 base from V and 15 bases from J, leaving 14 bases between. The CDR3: CASSLEGGTCYF. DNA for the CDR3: TGTGCCAGCAGCTTAGAGGGCGGGACTTGTTATTTT.

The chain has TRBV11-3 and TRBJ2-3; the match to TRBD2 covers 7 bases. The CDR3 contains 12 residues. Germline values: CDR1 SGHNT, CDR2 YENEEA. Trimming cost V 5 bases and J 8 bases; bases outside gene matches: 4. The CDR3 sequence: CASSRSSGTQYF. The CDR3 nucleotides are TGTGCCAGCAGCCGCTCTAGCGGTACGCAGTATTTT.